This T cell receptor beta chain was captured by sequencing in a study of CD8+CD57+ T cells in acquired aplastic anemia. Study-wide results and limits: A significant difference in CD8+ Simpson's diversity between patients and controls was not found.

A word on this clonotype: The antigen is unknown. A read error may be the cause here, since a much bigger clone is one base away.

Only patients with CD8+CD57+ cell expansion on flow cytometry were chosen for sequencing. Therapy had not been given to patients before blood sampling. Profiles of TCR beta VDJ and CDR3 were generated from a genomic DNA template. MiXCR, run by TCRdb on the reads, gives a single entry per CDR3 protein. The sample consists of approximately 160,000 distinct CDR3 sequences, more than 45% of them appearing once. The sequenced material came from sorted CD4+, CD8+, or CD8+CD57+ T cells (not recorded which) from PBMCs. The clonotype originates from a human donor with aplastic anemia.

The chain's CDR3 is CSATGTTYGYAF. CDR3 sequence (DNA): TGCAGTGCCACCGGGACAACCTATGGCTACGCCTTC. This chain connects TRBV20-1 to TRBJ1-2, with a tentative D call TRBD1 (6 bases). CDR3 length: 12 amino acids. CDR1 is DFQATT and CDR2 is SNEGSKA in the germline V gene (reference sequence).